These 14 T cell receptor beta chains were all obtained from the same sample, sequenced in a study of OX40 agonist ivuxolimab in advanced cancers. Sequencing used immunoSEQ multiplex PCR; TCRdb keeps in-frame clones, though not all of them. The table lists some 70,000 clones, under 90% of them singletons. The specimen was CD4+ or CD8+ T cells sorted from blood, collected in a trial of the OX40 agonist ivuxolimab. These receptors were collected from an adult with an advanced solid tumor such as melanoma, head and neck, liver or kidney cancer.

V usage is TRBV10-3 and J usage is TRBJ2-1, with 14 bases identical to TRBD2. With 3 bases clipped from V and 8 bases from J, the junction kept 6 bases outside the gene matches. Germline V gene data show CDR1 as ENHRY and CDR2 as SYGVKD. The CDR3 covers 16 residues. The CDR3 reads CAISDPTSGGAHEQFF. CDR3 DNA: TGTGCCATCAGTGACCCGACTAGCGGGGGGGCTCATGAGCAGTTCTTC.

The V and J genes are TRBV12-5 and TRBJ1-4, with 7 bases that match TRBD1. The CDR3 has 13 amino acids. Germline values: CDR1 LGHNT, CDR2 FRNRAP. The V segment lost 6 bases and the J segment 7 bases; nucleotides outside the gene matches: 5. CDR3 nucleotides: TGTGCTAGTGGGCAGGGGGTTGGTGAAAAACTGTTTTTT. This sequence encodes CASGQGVGEKLFF.

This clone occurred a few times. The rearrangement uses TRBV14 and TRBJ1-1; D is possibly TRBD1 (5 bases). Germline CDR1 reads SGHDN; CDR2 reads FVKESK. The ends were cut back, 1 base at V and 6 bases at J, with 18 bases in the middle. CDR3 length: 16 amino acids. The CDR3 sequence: CASSQGSSGRSPEAFF. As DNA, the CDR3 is TGTGCCAGCAGCCAAGGATCGTCAGGGCGCAGCCCTGAAGCTTTCTTT.

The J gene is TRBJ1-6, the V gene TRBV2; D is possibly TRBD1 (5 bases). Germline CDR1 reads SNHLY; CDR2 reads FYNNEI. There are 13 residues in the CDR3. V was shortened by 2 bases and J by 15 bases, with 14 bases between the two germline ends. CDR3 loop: CASSEMAGNLLHF. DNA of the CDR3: TGTGCCAGCAGTGAAATGGCAGGGAATCTCCTCCACTTT.

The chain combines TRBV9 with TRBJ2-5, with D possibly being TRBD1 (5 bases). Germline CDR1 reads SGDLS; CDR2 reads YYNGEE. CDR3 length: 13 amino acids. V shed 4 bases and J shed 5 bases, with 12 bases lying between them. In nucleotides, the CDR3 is TGTGCCAGCAGCCAGGGATCACTTGAGACCCAGTACTTC. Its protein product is CASSQGSLETQYF.

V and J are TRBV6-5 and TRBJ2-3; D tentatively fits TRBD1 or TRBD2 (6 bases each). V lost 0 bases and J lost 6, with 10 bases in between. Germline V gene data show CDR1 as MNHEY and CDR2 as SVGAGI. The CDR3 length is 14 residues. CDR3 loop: CASSYSEGGDTQYF. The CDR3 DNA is TGTGCCAGCAGTTACTCCGAGGGGGGCGATACGCAGTATTTT.

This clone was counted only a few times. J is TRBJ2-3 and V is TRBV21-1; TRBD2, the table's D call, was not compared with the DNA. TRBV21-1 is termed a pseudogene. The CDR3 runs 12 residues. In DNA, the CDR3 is TGTGCCAGCAGCGTACTCCGAGGAACGCAGTATTTT. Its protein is CASSVLRGTQYF.

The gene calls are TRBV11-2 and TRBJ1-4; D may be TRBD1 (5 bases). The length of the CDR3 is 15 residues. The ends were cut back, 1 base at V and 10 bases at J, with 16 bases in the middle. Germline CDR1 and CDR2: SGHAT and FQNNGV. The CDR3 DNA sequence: TGTGCCAGCAGCTTAGGGGGGACGCAGACTGGAAAACTGTTTTTT. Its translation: CASSLGGTQTGKLFF.

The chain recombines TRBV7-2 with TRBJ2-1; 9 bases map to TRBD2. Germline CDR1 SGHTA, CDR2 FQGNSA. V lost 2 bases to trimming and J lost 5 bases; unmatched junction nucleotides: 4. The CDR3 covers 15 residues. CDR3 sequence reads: CASSLFGTSNNEQFF. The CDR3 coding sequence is TGTGCCAGCAGCTTATTCGGGACTAGCAACAATGAGCAGTTCTTC.

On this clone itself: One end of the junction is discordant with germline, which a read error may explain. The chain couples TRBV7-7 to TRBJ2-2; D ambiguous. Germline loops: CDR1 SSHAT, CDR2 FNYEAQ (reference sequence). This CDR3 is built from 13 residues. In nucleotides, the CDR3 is TGTGCTAGCAGCTCTGCGAACACCGGGGAGCTGTTTTTT. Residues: CASSSANTGELFF.

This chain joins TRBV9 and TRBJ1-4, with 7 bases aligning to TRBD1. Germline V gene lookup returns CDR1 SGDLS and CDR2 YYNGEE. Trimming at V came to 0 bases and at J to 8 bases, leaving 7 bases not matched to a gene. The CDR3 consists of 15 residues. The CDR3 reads CASSVGPGGDEKLFF. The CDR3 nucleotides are TGTGCCAGCAGCGTAGGCCCAGGGGGTGACGAAAAACTGTTTTTT.

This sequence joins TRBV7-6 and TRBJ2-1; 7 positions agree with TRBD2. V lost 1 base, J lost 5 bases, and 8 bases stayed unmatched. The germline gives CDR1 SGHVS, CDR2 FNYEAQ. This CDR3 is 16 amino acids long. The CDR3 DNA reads TGTGCCAGCAGCTTAGGTGGGACTACCATAAACAATGAGCAGTTCTTC. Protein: CASSLGGTTINNEQFF.

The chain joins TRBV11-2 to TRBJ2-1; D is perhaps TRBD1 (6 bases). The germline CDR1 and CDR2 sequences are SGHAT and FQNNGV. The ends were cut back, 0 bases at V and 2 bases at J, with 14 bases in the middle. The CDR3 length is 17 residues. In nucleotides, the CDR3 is TGTGCCAGCAGCTTAGATCTTTCCAGGGGAGCCTACAATGAGCAGTTCTTC. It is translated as CASSLDLSRGAYNEQFF. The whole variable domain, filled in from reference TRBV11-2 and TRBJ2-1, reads EAGVAQSPRYKIIEKRQSVAFWCNPISGHATLYWYQQILGQGPKLLIQFQNNGVVDDSQLPKDRFSAERLKGVDSTLKIQPAKLEDSAVYLCASSLDLSRGAYNEQFFGPGTRLTVL.

Here the CDR3 reads CASSQVQGVKETQYF. As DNA, the CDR3 is TGTGCCAGCAGCCAAGTTCAGGGAGTAAAAGAGACCCAGTACTTC. This rearrangement joins TRBV4-2 to TRBJ2-5; possibly TRBD1 or TRBD2 for D (5 bases each). The V and J ends lost 1 base and 3 bases respectively, with 12 bases between them. CDR3 length equals 15 residues. Germline-derived CDR1 and CDR2 are LGHNA and YNFKEQ.